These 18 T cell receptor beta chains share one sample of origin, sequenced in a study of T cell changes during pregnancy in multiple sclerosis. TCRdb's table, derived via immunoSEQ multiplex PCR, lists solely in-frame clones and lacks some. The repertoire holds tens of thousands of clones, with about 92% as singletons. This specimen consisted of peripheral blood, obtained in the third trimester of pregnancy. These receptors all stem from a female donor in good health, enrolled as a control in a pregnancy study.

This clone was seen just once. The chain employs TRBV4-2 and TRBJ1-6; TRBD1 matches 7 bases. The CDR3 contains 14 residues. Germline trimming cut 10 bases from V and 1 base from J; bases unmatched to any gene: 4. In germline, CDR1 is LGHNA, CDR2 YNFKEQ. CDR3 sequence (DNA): TGTGCCAAGACAGGGTTTTCCTATAATTCACCCCTCCACTTT. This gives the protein CAKTGFSYNSPLHF.

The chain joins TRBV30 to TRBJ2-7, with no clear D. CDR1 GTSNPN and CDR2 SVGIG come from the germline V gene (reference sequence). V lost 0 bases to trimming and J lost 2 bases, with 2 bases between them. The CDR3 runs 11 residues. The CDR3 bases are TGTGCCTGGAGTGTCACCTACGAGCAGTACTTC. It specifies CAWSVTYEQYF.

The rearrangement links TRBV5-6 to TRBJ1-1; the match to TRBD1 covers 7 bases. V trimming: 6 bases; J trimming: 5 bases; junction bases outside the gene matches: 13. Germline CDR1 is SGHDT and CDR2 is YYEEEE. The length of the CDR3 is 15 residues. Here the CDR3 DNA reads TGTGCCAGCACCGACGCGGGGCAGGGGGGAACTGAAGCTTTCTTT. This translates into CASTDAGQGGTEAFF.

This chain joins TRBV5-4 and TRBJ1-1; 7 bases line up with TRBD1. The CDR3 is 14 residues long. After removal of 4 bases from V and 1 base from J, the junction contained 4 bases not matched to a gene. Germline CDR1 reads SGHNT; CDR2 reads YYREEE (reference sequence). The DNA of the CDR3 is TGTGCCAGCAGCGAGGGACAGACGAACACTGAAGCTTTCTTT. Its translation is CASSEGQTNTEAFF. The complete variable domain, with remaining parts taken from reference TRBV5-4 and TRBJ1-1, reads ETGVTQSPTHLIKTRGQQVTLRCSSQSGHNTVSWYQQALGQGPQFIFQYYREEENGRGNFPPRFSGLQFPNYSSELNVNALELDDSALYLCASSEGQTNTEAFFGQGTRLTVV.

CDR3: CASSQDPLQLEQYF. The CDR3 region has the DNA TGCGCCAGCAGCCAAGATCCGTTACAGCTCGAGCAGTACTTC. This chain uses TRBV4-1 with TRBJ2-7; no clear D gene. Germline V CDR1 and CDR2: MGHRA, YSYEKL. The V and J ends lost 0 bases and 6 bases respectively, with 12 bases between them. The CDR3 loop spans 14 amino acids.

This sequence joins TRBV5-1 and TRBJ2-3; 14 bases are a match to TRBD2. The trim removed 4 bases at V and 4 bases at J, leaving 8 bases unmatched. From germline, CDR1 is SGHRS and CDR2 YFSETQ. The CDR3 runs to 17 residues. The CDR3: CASSRRLAGGRPDTQYF. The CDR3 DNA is TGCGCCAGCAGCCGGCGACTAGCGGGGGGGCGACCAGATACGCAGTATTTT.

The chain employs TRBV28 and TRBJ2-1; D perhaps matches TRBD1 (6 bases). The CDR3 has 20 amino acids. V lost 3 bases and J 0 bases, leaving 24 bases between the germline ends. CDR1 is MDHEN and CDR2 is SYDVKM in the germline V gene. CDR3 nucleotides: TGTGCCAGCAGTTTCTTAACAGGCAGGGGAGCGGAGAGCTCCTACAATGAGCAGTTCTTC. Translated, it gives CASSFLTGRGAESSYNEQFF.

Here the CDR3 reads CASSNWNTEAFF. DNA of the CDR3: TGTGCCAGTTCTAACTGGAACACTGAAGCTTTCTTT. V usage is TRBV19 and J usage is TRBJ1-1; D is unresolved. The CDR3 runs to 12 residues. Between the trimmed V and J ends, which lost 8 bases and 1 base, there was a span of 8 bases. Germline loops: CDR1 LNHDA, CDR2 SQIVND (reference sequence).

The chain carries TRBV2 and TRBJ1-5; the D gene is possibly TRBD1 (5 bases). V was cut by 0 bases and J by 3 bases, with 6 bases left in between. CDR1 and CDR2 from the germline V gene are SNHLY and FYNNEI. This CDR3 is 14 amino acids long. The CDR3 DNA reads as TGTGCCAGCAGTGAAGCGACAGACAATCAGCCCCAGCATTTT. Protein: CASSEATDNQPQHF.

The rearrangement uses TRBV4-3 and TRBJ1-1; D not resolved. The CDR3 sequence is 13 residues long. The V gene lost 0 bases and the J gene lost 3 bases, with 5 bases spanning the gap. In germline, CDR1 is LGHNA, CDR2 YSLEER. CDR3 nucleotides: TGCGCCAGCAGCCAAGATCTGTACACTGAAGCTTTCTTT. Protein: CASSQDLYTEAFF.

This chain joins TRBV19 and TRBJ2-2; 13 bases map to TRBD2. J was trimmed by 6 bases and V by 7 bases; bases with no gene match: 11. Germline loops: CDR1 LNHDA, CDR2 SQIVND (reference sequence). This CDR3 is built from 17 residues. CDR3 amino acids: CASTKLAGGPYSGELFF. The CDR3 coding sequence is TGTGCCAGTACCAAACTAGCGGGAGGGCCCTACTCCGGGGAGCTGTTTTTT.

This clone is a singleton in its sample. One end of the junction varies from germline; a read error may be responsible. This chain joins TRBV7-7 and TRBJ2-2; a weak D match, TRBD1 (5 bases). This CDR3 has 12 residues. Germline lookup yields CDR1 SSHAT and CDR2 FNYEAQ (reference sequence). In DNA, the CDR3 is TGTGCTAGCAGGGCTTTTTCCGGGGAGCTGTTTTTT. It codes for CASRAFSGELFF.

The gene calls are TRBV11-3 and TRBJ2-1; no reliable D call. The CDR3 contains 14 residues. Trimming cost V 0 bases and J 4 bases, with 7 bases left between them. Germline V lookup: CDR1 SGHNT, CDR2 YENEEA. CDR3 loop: CASSLEPTYNEQFF. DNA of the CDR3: TGTGCCAGCAGCTTAGAGCCGACTTACAATGAGCAGTTCTTC. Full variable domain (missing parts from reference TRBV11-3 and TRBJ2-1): EAGVVQSPRYKIIEKKQPVAFWCNPISGHNTLYWYLQNLGQGPELLIRYENEEAVDDSQLPKDRFSAERLKGVDSTLKIQPAELGDSAVYLCASSLEPTYNEQFFGPGTRLTVL.

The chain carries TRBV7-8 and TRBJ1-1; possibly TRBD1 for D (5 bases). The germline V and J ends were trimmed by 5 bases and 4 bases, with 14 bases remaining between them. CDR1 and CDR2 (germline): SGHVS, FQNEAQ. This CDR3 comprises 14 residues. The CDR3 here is CASSTPTGGTEAFF. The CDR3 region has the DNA TGTGCCAGCAGCACCCCCACCGGGGGCACTGAAGCTTTCTTT.

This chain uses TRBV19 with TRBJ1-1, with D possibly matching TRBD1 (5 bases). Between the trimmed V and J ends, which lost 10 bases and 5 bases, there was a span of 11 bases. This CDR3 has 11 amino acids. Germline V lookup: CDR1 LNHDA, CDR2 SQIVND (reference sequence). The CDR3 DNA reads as TGTGCCACCGGGGGGGAGACTGAAGCTTTCTTT. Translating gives CATGGETEAFF.

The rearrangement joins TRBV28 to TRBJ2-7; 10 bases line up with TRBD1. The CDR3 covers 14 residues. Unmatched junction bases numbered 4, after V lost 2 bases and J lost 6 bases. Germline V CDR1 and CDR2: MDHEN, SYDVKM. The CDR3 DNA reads TGTGCCAGCAGTTTACCCGGGACAGGGGTCGAGCAGTACTTC. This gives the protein CASSLPGTGVEQYF.

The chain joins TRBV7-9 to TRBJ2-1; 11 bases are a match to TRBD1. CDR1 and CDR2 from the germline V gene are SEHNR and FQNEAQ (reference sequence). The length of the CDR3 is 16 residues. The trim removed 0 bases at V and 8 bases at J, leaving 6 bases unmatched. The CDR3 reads CASSLAHWTGGDEQFF. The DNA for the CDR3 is TGTGCCAGCAGCTTAGCGCATTGGACAGGGGGCGATGAGCAGTTCTTC.

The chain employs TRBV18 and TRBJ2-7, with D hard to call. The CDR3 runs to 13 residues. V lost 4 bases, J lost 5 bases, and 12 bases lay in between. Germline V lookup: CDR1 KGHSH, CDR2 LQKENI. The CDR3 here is CASSLLLRDEQYF. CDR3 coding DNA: TGTGCCAGCTCACTTTTATTACGGGACGAGCAGTACTTC.